The 15 T cell receptor beta chains below were found in one sample sequenced in a study of Ad26.COV2.S vaccination and SARS-CoV-2 variants. Only in-frame clones appear in the TCRdb table, and some are missing; sequencing was by immunoSEQ multiplex PCR. The sample shows roughly 380,000 clones, roughly 84% of them seen only once. Treatment in this sample: some 20 received Ad26.COV2.S at low or high dose, single or two shots; about five received placebo; per-sample allocation not given. Samples came from day 63 after the first vaccine or placebo injection. The sequencing used peripheral blood, collected in a trial of Ad26.COV2.S vaccine versus placebo. These receptors originate from a person between 18 and 65 years old who received the Ad26.COV2.S COVID-19 vaccine or a placebo.

Here the CDR3 DNA reads TGTGCCGTACTACCCGTTCGGCGAGGGAAAAATCAGCCCCAGCATTTT. Its translation is CAVLPVRRGKNQPQHF. This chain connects TRBV28 to TRBJ1-5; D unclear. The V gene's germline CDR1 is MDHEN and CDR2 SYDVKM. CDR3 length equals 16 residues. With 11 bases removed from V and 4 bases from J, the gap between germline ends came to 24 bases.

The V gene is TRBV2, the J gene TRBJ1-5, with 9 nucleotides matching TRBD1. Germline trimming cut 2 bases from V and 5 bases from J; bases unmatched to any gene: 1. The germline V gene has CDR1 SNHLY and CDR2 FYNNEI. The CDR3 is 14 residues long. For the CDR3, the DNA is TGTGCCAGCAGTGAAAACAGGGGGCATCAGCCCCAGCATTTT. Residues: CASSENRGHQPQHF.

There are a few counts of this clone. The chain uses TRBV6-2 or TRBV6-3 and TRBJ2-7; D not resolved. Trimming removed 2 bases at V and 6 bases at J, with 11 bases between. Germline assignment: CDR1 MNHEY and CDR2 SVGEGT. CDR3 length equals 13 residues. CDR3 nucleotides: TGTGCCAGCAGTTACATGGTAGCTCTCGAGCAGTACTTC. Its protein is CASSYMVALEQYF.

V gene TRBV3-1 (or the pseudogene TRBV3-2) combines with J gene TRBJ2-4; 7 nucleotides match TRBD2. The V segment lost 1 base and the J segment 8 bases; nucleotides outside the gene matches: 8. The CDR3 totals 15 residues. From germline, CDR1 is LGHDT and CDR2 YNNKEL (reference sequence). The DNA of the CDR3 is TGTGCCAGCAGCCAAGGGTCCCGGGAGGTGGACATTCAGTACTTC. The encoded protein is CASSQGSREVDIQYF.

The chain couples TRBV5-8 to TRBJ1-5, with 10 bases identical to TRBD1. The CDR3 has 18 amino acids. The V and J ends lost 5 bases and 3 bases, in that order; junction bases with no gene match: 14. Germline CDR1 SGHTS, CDR2 YDEGEE. CDR3 sequence: CASSPGTGAPHPNQPQHF. CDR3 DNA: TGTGCCAGCAGTCCCGGGACAGGGGCCCCCCATCCCAATCAGCCCCAGCATTTT.

The chain employs TRBV7-2 and TRBJ2-2; D may be TRBD1 (5 bases). The CDR3 runs 14 residues. Per the germline V gene, CDR1 is SGHTA and CDR2 is FQGNSA. V gave up 1 base and J gave up 3 bases, with 6 bases separating them. The CDR3 spells CASSLGGYTGELFF. In DNA, the CDR3 is TGTGCCAGCAGCTTAGGGGGCTACACCGGGGAGCTGTTTTTT.

The chain is built from TRBV6-2 or TRBV6-3 and TRBJ2-3; D tentatively fits TRBD1 or TRBD2 (6 bases each). Trimming took 5 bases from V and 2 from J, leaving 14 bases between them. The germline V gene has CDR1 MNHEY and CDR2 SVGEGT. CDR3 size: 15 residues. The CDR3 nucleotides are TGTGCCAGCAGTCCCCGGGGGCCGGTCACAGATACGCAGTATTTT. Translating gives CASSPRGPVTDTQYF.

This chain links TRBV2 with TRBJ2-3, with 8 bases that match TRBD2. V was clipped by 7 bases and J by 1 base; unmatched bases: 1. This CDR3 has 13 residues. Germline CDR1 is SNHLY and CDR2 is FYNNEI. As DNA, the CDR3 is TGTGCCAGCACACTAGCGGGCACAGATACGCAGTATTTT. This encodes CASTLAGTDTQYF. Supplemented by reference TRBV2 and TRBJ2-3, the full variable domain reads EPEVTQTPSHQVTQMGQEVILRCVPISNHLYFYWYRQILGQKVEFLVSFYNNEISEKSEIFDDQFSVERPDGSNFTLKIRSTKLEDSAMYFCASTLAGTDTQYFGPGTRLTVL.

DNA for the CDR3: TGCGCCAGCAGCCAAGTTCCAGGGAACACTGAAGCTTTCTTT. Encoded protein: CASSQVPGNTEAFF. V usage is TRBV4-3 and J usage is TRBJ1-1; D gene uncertain. The V end was cut by 1 base, the J end by 1 base, with 7 bases between. The CDR3 contains 14 residues. CDR1 is LGHNA, CDR2 YSLEER, per germline.

J is TRBJ1-5 and V is TRBV5-3; D unresolved. TRBV5-3 is classed as an ORF, of uncertain function. Trimming took off 3 bases at V and 3 bases at J, with 10 bases between the two ends. The CDR3 totals 14 residues. The CDR3: CARSSFRNNQPQHF. As DNA, the CDR3 is TGTGCCAGAAGCTCGTTCCGAAACAATCAGCCCCAGCATTTT.

V is TRBV6-5 and J is TRBJ1-5; TRBD1 is a possible D gene (6 bases). V lost 6 bases to trimming and J lost 2 bases, with 8 bases between them. Germline-derived CDR1 and CDR2 are MNHEY and SVGAGI. The CDR3 runs to 13 residues. The CDR3 nucleotides are TGTGCCAGCAGCCGACAGGGCAATCAGCCCCAGCATTTT. Residues: CASSRQGNQPQHF.

This clone showed up just once. The V gene is TRBV18, the J gene TRBJ1-1, with D perhaps matching TRBD1 (5 bases). CDR1 KGHSH and CDR2 LQKENI come from the germline V gene. The CDR3 length is 12 residues. V gave up 1 base and J gave up 7 bases, with 7 bases separating them. The CDR3 sequence is CASSPRGGEAFF. The DNA of the CDR3 is TGTGCCAGCTCACCACGGGGGGGTGAAGCTTTCTTT.

V is TRBV11-3 and J is TRBJ2-5; D is perhaps TRBD1 (5 bases). Germline CDR1 SGHNT, CDR2 YENEEA. There are 14 residues in the CDR3. The ends were cut back, 6 bases at V and 0 bases at J, with 11 bases in the middle. The CDR3 spells CASSRNRNQETQYF. CDR3 nucleotide sequence: TGTGCCAGCAGTCGGAACAGGAACCAAGAGACCCAGTACTTC.

This chain uses TRBV29-1 with TRBJ1-1, with D hard to call. Germline loops: CDR1 SQVTM, CDR2 ANQGSEA. Between the trimmed V and J ends, which lost 1 base and 7 bases, there was a span of 10 bases. The CDR3 covers 12 residues. As DNA, the CDR3 is TGCAGCGTTGAAGCAATGGACGGTGAAGCTTTCTTT. It encodes CSVEAMDGEAFF.

The rearrangement uses TRBV24-1 and TRBJ1-5; weak D call: TRBD1 (5 bases). Germline V CDR1 and CDR2: KGHDR, SFDVKD. V was shortened by 3 bases and J by 5 bases, with 19 bases between the two germline ends. CDR3 length: 17 residues. This chain's CDR3 is CATSDLYGTGGDQPQHF. DNA of the CDR3: TGTGCCACCAGTGATCTATATGGGACCGGCGGGGATCAGCCCCAGCATTTT.